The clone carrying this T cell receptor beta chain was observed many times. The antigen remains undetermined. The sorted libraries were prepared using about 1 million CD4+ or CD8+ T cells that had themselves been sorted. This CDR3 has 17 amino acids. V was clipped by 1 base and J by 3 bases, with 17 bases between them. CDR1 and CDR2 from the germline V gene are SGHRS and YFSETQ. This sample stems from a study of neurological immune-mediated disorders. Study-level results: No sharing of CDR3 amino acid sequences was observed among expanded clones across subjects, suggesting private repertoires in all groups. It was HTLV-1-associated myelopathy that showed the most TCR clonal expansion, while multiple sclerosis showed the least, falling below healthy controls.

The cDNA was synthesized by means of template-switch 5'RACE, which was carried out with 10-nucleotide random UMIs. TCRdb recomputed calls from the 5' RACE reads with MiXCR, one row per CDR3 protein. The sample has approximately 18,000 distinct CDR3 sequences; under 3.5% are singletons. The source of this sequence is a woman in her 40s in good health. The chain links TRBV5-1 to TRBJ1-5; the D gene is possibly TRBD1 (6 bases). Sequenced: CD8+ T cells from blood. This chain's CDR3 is CASSLMGLDRINQPQHF. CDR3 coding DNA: TGCGCCAGCAGCTTGATGGGCTTGGACAGAATCAATCAGCCCCAGCATTTT.